This T cell receptor beta chain derives from a study of blood T cell repertoires in COVID-19. Overall study context: Spain, Italy and the United States supplied samples that represented acute and convalescent COVID-19. T cells, B-cell-depleted T cells, or PBMCs provided the cDNA or gDNA that served as material.

Germline assignment: CDR1 SEHNR and CDR2 FQNEAQ (reference sequence). V dropped 0 bases and J dropped 1; count of bases not matched to a gene: 6. This CDR3 contains 16 residues. In the original processing: Reference gene primer amplification yielded estimated nucleated cell counts. Assay used: immunoSEQ multiplex PCR; TCRdb lists only in-frame clones, some missing. That table is the source of V, J and clone size, and D and trimming were worked out from the DNA. The sample comprises some 94,000 clones, more than 75% of which are singletons, and approximately 15% rests with the top ten. The TCR was taken from a human donor in a cohort sampled during active COVID-19. Sequencing was performed on peripheral blood. The J gene is TRBJ2-7, the V gene TRBV7-9; TRBD1 aligns across 7 bases. The DNA for the CDR3 is TGTGCCAGCAGCTTAGCGGCAGGGGGTGCGTCCTACGAGCAGTACTTC. It specifies CASSLAAGGASYEQYF.